What follows is one T cell receptor (beta chain) and its context. TCRdb's copy holds only in-frame clones and misses some; the assay was immunoSEQ multiplex PCR. The sample contains approximately 89,000 clones, approximately 80% of which appear only once. Brentuximab vedotin exposure varied, and every patient relapsed after autologous stem cell transplantation. CDR1 and CDR2 (germline): LNHDA, SQIVND (reference sequence). The CDR3 has 14 residues. V was cut by 1 base and J by 1 base, with 7 bases left in between. The data were obtained in a study of PD-1 blockade in classical Hodgkin lymphoma. V and J are TRBV19 and TRBJ2-5, with D unclear. Sample: peripheral blood mononuclear cells (PBMCs), taken at baseline. This clonotype originated in a human donor with classical Hodgkin lymphoma. The CDR3: CASSIAGPQETQYF. The DNA of the CDR3 is TGTGCCAGTAGTATAGCCGGCCCCCAAGAGACCCAGTACTTC.